The present T cell receptor beta chain was sequenced within a study of circulating CD8 cells and anti-PD-1 response in melanoma (dated by TCRdb to the early 2020s). Turning to the overall study: Nivolumab was administered to patients intravenously at 3 mg/kg every 2 weeks. The melanoma cohort included about 13 patients, of whom seven received anti-PD-1 as first-line therapy and six had previously received targeted therapy or immunotherapy. Responders were defined as patients showing complete or partial responses, and non-responders as patients showing stable or progressive disease (RECIST v1.1). The TCR repertoire analysis included about 11 melanoma patients, of whom 7 were non-responders and 4 were responders. In on-treatment samples, a biotinylated anti-human IgG4 antibody was used to detect PD-1.

General conclusions and limits of the study: Both treatment-naive and previously treated patients were included in the cohort, and this mixing was noted by the authors as something that could influence results. Repertoires were mostly private between subsets, with fewer than 7.5% of TRB clonotypes shared at M1, and the greatest sharing occurred between DPOS and TIGIT. Tumor material was not accessible, so tumor reactivity was assessed by peptide assays on expanded sorted subsets instead. The DNEG repertoire had the highest diversity, the PD-1 and DPOS repertoires had similar and higher clonality, and the TIGIT repertoires had the lowest diversity. Because material was limited, experiments were generally done without replicates. The published TCR repertoire comparisons used only baseline and M1 samples from a small cohort with few responders.

Sequenced using a NextSeq 500. The QIAseq Immune Repertoire RNA Library Kit, Human TCR Panel was used to prepare TCR libraries from around 15 ng of total RNA. TCR libraries were sequenced on an Illumina NextSeq with a Mid Output V2 kit, and asymmetric 261x41 paired-end reads were used. Each TCR library was diluted to around 4 nM, after which the TCR libraries were pooled, denatured and loaded at roughly 0.93 pM. The study's processing was this. Processing of the TCR FASTQ files took place in the QIAGEN GeneGlobe Data Analysis Center, and downstream analysis was done in R 3.5.2. Clonality was calculated as one minus the Shannon entropy normalized by the log of the number of unique productive sequences. Within each subset, Fisher exact tests at 5% FDR identified TRA or TRB clonotypes differing in abundance between baseline and M1. Differentially abundant clonotypes were grouped as emerging, expanding, contracting or non-expanding/contracting. Repertoire overlap between patients was measured with Morisita's overlap index. The raw public data were reprocessed by TCRdb itself: fastp quality trimming at Q25, MiXCR clonotype calling, in-frame beta chains only. Rows are combined by CDR3 protein, so each entry shows the most common genes and DNA. TCRdb's processing, not the study's, gives the V and J calls here. Counted in this sample were under 800 distinct CDR3 sequences; roughly 6.1% of them appeared once. Of the sample, 14% is held by the ten largest clones.

This clonotype is large (0.1 to 1%). What this receptor recognizes is not known. Per-nucleotide qualities are absent, and no much larger clonotype sits a single base away. A BD FACSAria II cell sorter was used to sort four subsets, defined by PD-1 and/or TIGIT, from live CD3+CD8+TCRalphabeta+ cells. Circulating CD8 T cells were sorted into four subsets by PD-1 and TIGIT expression to characterize their relevance to anti-PD-1 therapy response. For each sorted CD8 T-cell subset, both the TCR alpha and TCR beta chains were sequenced. Peripheral blood was collected at three points: before the first anti-PD-1 injection, after two injections and after four injections. Ficoll gradient centrifugation was used to isolate PBMCs right away. Until use, PBMCs were stored frozen in liquid nitrogen in RPMI containing approximately 18% FCS and approximately 10% DMSO. Thawed PBMCs were stained with a viability dye and antibodies against CD3, CD8alpha, TCRalphabeta, PD-1 and TIGIT. The RNeasy Kit was used to extract total RNA, and all samples came in with a RIN above 7.

Ends trimmed: V by 6 bases, J by 4 bases; bases unmatched to a gene: 6. The cysteine opens and the phenylalanine closes a CDR3 of 14 amino acids. Only the CDR3 DNA stays, 42 bases, in frame from base 1. CDR1 is given as MNHNY and CDR2 as SVGAGI, both from the germline V gene (reference sequence). The chain was built from TRBV6-6 and TRBJ1-5, with 7 junctional bases fitting TRBD1. The TCR sequence derives from a human donor with melanoma. Sequencing was performed on CD8+ T cells from PBMCs, taken at baseline or after one month of anti-PD-1 therapy (not recorded which). The sequence in DNA is TGTGCCAGCAGACAGGGACAGACAAATCAGCCCCAGCATTTT. Translated, it reads CASRQGQTNQPQHF.